The clone carrying this TCR beta chain was counted only a few times. Its antigen is currently unknown. The germline V gene has CDR1 ENHRY and CDR2 SYGVKD. V was trimmed by 4 bases and J by 0 bases, leaving 16 bases between them. The length of the CDR3 is 16 residues. This sample was taken from a study of cytomegalovirus exposure and HLA in healthy donors. Study-wide context: Researchers previously reported finding 100 million or so unique TCR beta sequences from around 200 million T cells.

Study-level findings and limits: Rates of TCR association differed by HLA locus in a later analysis, with DRB1 highest and HLA-C lowest. Altogether, some 170 TCR beta chains were recorded as cytomegalovirus-associated.

60 Vbeta and 13 Jbeta primers were used in PCR. Assay used: immunoSEQ multiplex PCR; TCRdb lists only in-frame clones, some missing. The table has 90,000 to 150,000 clones, 6.5% to 9.5% seen once. The chain joins TRBV10-3 to TRBJ2-7; perhaps TRBD2 as D (5 bases). The sequencing sample was made of PBMCs. The TCR was taken from a woman between 40 and 55 years old in good health and CMV-seropositive. The CDR3: CAISGPKDSSSYEQYF. For the CDR3, the DNA is TGTGCCATCAGTGGGCCGAAGGACTCAAGCTCCTACGAGCAGTACTTC.